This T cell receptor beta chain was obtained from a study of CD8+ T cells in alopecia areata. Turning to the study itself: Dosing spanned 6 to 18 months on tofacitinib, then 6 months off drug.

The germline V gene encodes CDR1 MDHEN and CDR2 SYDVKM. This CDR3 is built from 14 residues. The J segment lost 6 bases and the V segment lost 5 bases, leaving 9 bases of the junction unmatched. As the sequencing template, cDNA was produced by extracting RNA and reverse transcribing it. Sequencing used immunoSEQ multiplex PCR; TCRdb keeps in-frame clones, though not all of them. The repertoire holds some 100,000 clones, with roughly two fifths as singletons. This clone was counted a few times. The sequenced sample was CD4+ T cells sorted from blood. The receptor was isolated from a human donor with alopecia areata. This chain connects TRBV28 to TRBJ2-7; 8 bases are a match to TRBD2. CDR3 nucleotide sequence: TGTGCCAGCAGTCTGGGGACTAGACAATCCGAGCAGTACTTC. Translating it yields CASSLGTRQSEQYF. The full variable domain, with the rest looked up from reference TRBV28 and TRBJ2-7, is DVKVTQSSRYLVKRTGEKVFLECVQDMDHENMFWYRQDPGLGLRLIYFSYDVKMKEKGDIPEGYSVSREKKERFSLILESASTNQTSMYLCASSLGTRQSEQYFGPGTRLTVT.